The next 27 T cell receptor beta chains were all read from a single sample in a study of PD-L1 blockade in urothelial cancer. Data came from immunoSEQ multiplex PCR; TCRdb stores just in-frame clones and leaves some out. Among tens of thousands of clones, around 88% were seen once, and the ten largest hold 3% to 4.5%. The source was PBMCs, collected around atezolizumab (anti-PD-L1) treatment. The receptors were gathered from a man aged 50 or older with urothelial cancer.

The rearrangement joins TRBV7-8 to TRBJ2-7, with a tentative D call TRBD2 (6 bases). This CDR3 has 15 amino acids. V gave up 6 bases and J gave up 3 bases, with 18 bases separating them. The V gene's germline CDR1 is SGHVS and CDR2 FQNEAQ. The CDR3 reads CASSYRDGGIYEQYF. Written as DNA, the CDR3 is TGTGCCAGCAGTTACCGGGACGGAGGGATCTACGAGCAGTACTTC. The whole variable domain, filled in from reference TRBV7-8 and TRBJ2-7, reads GAGVSQSPRYKVAKRGQDVALRCDPISGHVSLFWYQQALGQGPEFLTYFQNEAQLDKSGLPSDRFFAERPEGSVSTLKIQRTQQEDSAVYLCASSYRDGGIYEQYFGPGTRLTVT.

The V and J genes are TRBV10-1 and TRBJ2-2; 8 bases align to TRBD2. V trimming: 2 bases; J trimming: 4 bases; junction bases outside the gene matches: 3. This CDR3 has 15 residues. Per the germline V gene, CDR1 is WNHNN and CDR2 is SYGVQD (reference sequence). The CDR3, as DNA: TGCGCCAGCAGTGAGCGGGGGGGGGCCACCGGGGAGCTGTTTTTT. Amino acid sequence: CASSERGGATGELFF.

The V and J genes are TRBV27 and TRBJ1-2; D perhaps matches TRBD1 (5 bases). Trimming took off 3 bases at V and 8 bases at J, with 19 bases between the two ends. Germline V CDR1 and CDR2: MNHEY, SMNVEV (reference sequence). This CDR3 spans 15 amino acids. CDR3 in amino acids: CASSLLPGGGSGYTF. The CDR3 DNA follows: TGTGCCAGCAGTTTGCTTCCCGGGGGGGGGAGCGGCTACACCTTC.

The gene calls are TRBV15 and TRBJ2-2, with D perhaps matching TRBD1 (6 bases). Between the trimmed V and J ends, which lost 0 bases and 1 base, there was a span of 9 bases. Germline CDR1 is LNHNV and CDR2 is YYDKDF (reference sequence). There are 16 residues in the CDR3. The CDR3 DNA follows: TGTGCCACCAGCAGAGATCCGGGACAGAACACCGGGGAGCTGTTTTTT. It specifies CATSRDPGQNTGELFF.

V usage is TRBV6-5 and J usage is TRBJ1-2, with TRBD1 matching 8 bases. The CDR3 runs to 15 residues. The germline V gene has CDR1 MNHEY and CDR2 SVGAGI. The ends lost 6 bases at V and 11 bases at J; junction bases unmatched: 17. CDR3 sequence reads: CASRKAGGLVGVYTF. The CDR3 DNA reads as TGTGCCAGCAGGAAAGCAGGGGGCCTTGTAGGAGTTTACACCTTC.

This chain's CDR3 is CASSWIGGEQYF. The CDR3 DNA sequence: TGCGCCAGCAGCTGGATCGGGGGCGAGCAGTACTTC. The chain carries TRBV5-1 and TRBJ2-7; maybe TRBD2 (6 bases). The CDR3 consists of 12 residues. Deletions cut 3 bases from V and 6 bases from J, with 10 bases between. Per the germline V gene, CDR1 is SGHRS and CDR2 is YFSETQ.

A single count supports this clone. The V call is TRBV6-1, the J call TRBJ2-7; possible D gene TRBD1, 6 bases. V gave up 8 bases and J gave up 0 bases, with 8 bases separating them. The CDR3 contains 12 residues. Germline values: CDR1 MNHNS, CDR2 SASEGT. CDR3 nucleotide sequence: TGTGCCAGCGGGGGACACTCCTACGAGCAGTACTTC. This translates into CASGGHSYEQYF.

The rearrangement links TRBV6-6 to TRBJ2-7; D perhaps matches TRBD1 (6 bases). This CDR3 region has 12 residues. Trimming left V 6 bases short and J 6 bases short, with 12 bases between. CDR1 is MNHNY and CDR2 is SVGAGI in the germline V gene (reference sequence). DNA for the CDR3: TGTGCCAGCAGCCACAGGGTAGGCGAGCAGTACTTC. Protein: CASSHRVGEQYF.

The CDR3 sequence: CASSSRGTVAYEQYF. DNA of the CDR3: TGTGCCAGCAGTTCCCGGGGGACAGTAGCCTACGAGCAGTACTTC. The chain has TRBV27 and TRBJ2-7; possibly TRBD1 for D (7 bases). CDR3 size: 15 residues. The V end was cut by 4 bases, the J end by 2 bases, with 15 bases between. Germline lookup yields CDR1 MNHEY and CDR2 SMNVEV (reference sequence).

The chain carries TRBV2 and TRBJ2-7; possible D gene TRBD1, 5 bases. Germline assignment: CDR1 SNHLY and CDR2 FYNNEI. The CDR3 contains 12 residues. V was pared by 6 bases and J by 2 bases, with 8 bases between. In DNA form, the CDR3 reads TGTGCCAGCAGCGGACACACCTACGAGCAGTACTTC. It encodes CASSGHTYEQYF.

The rearrangement uses TRBV18 and TRBJ1-2; D is unclear. The CDR3 loop spans 15 amino acids. Germline assignment: CDR1 KGHSH and CDR2 LQKENI. The ends were cut back, 2 bases at V and 1 base at J, with 11 bases in the middle. The CDR3 here is CASSPDNEVNYGYTF. The CDR3 DNA sequence: TGTGCCAGCTCACCAGACAACGAAGTTAACTATGGCTACACCTTC.

This sequence joins TRBV5-8 and TRBJ1-2; TRBD1 agrees at 7 bases. This CDR3 comprises 14 residues. The V segment lost 4 bases and the J segment 10 bases; nucleotides outside the gene matches: 13. CDR1 is SGHTS and CDR2 is YDEGEE in the germline V gene. CDR3 sequence reads: CASSPGGPLSSYTF. In nucleotides, the CDR3 is TGTGCCAGCAGCCCAGGGGGGCCTTTGAGTTCCTACACCTTC.

The chain recombines TRBV27 with TRBJ2-2, with no clear D. Germline V lookup: CDR1 MNHEY, CDR2 SMNVEV (reference sequence). The germline V and J ends were trimmed by 4 bases and 3 bases, with 12 bases remaining between them. CDR3 length: 15 amino acids. The CDR3 spells CASSWRLWDTGELFF. DNA of the CDR3: TGTGCCAGCAGTTGGCGGCTTTGGGACACCGGGGAGCTGTTTTTT.

The chain carries TRBV30 and TRBJ1-6; no definite D call. Germline assignment: CDR1 GTSNPN and CDR2 SVGIG (reference sequence). Trimming shortened V by 0 bases and J by 8 bases, and 11 bases separated the two germline ends. This CDR3 spans 14 amino acids. CDR3 nucleotide sequence: TGTGCCTGGAGTGTACCAACAGATTATTCACCCCTCCACTTT. Protein product: CAWSVPTDYSPLHF.

The genes are TRBV20-1 and TRBJ1-5; D not resolved. Between the trimmed V and J ends, which lost 5 bases and 5 bases, there was a span of 4 bases. This CDR3 has 10 amino acids. Germline CDR1 and CDR2: DFQATT and SNEGSKA (reference sequence). The CDR3 reads CSAGHQPQHF. CDR3 in DNA: TGCAGTGCTGGCCATCAGCCCCAGCATTTT.

This sequence joins TRBV7-9 and TRBJ2-1, with D perhaps matching TRBD1 (8 bases). Trimming stripped 5 bases from V and 7 bases from J, with 15 bases between. The CDR3 sequence is 14 residues long. Germline V CDR1 and CDR2: SEHNR, FQNEAQ (reference sequence). DNA for the CDR3: TGTGCCAGCAGCGATTACAGGGGGGGAAATGAGCAGTTCTTC. Translated, it gives CASSDYRGGNEQFF.

The chain recombines TRBV6-5 with TRBJ2-7, with D possibly matching TRBD2 (5 bases). Germline V CDR1 and CDR2: MNHEY, SVGAGI. CDR3 length equals 14 residues. Trimming took off 2 bases at V and 3 bases at J, with 11 bases between the two ends. DNA of the CDR3: TGTGCCAGCAGTTACAACGAGGGCGTCTACGAGCAGTACTTC. Translation: CASSYNEGVYEQYF.

This clone was found once. This sequence joins TRBV9 and TRBJ1-2, with a weak D call TRBD1 (5 bases). In germline, CDR1 is SGDLS, CDR2 YYNGEE. The CDR3 spans 13 residues. The germline V and J ends were trimmed by 7 bases and 2 bases, with 12 bases remaining between them. CDR3 nucleotides: TGTGCCAGCGCTTTGGGGCACAACTATGGCTACACCTTC. Translated: CASALGHNYGYTF.

The V call is TRBV18, the J call TRBJ2-7; 13 bases align to TRBD2. This CDR3 is 17 amino acids long. Germline V gene lookup returns CDR1 KGHSH and CDR2 LQKENI. With 2 bases clipped from V and 6 bases from J, the junction kept 10 bases outside the gene matches. CDR3 nucleotides: TGTGCCAGCTCACCATTGGGACTAGCGGGATACGGCGGCGAGCAGTACTTC. Translating gives CASSPLGLAGYGGEQYF.

V usage is TRBV4-3 and J usage is TRBJ2-7; 11 bases fit TRBD1. The CDR3 extends over 17 amino acids. CDR1 is LGHNA, CDR2 YSLEER, per germline. The ends lost 0 bases at V and 3 bases at J; junction bases unmatched: 7. The CDR3 DNA is TGCGCCAGCAGCCAAGAACCTCCCGGGACAGGGGGCTACGAGCAGTACTTC. It is translated as CASSQEPPGTGGYEQYF.

This chain uses TRBV2 with TRBJ2-7; TRBD1 matches at 9 bases. With V trimmed by 5 bases and J by 2 bases, 7 bases remained unmatched. Germline-derived CDR1 and CDR2 are SNHLY and FYNNEI. This CDR3 has 15 amino acids. The CDR3 region has the DNA TGTGCCAGCAGTACCACAGGGGGCCTAGCCTACGAGCAGTACTTC. It translates to CASSTTGGLAYEQYF.

This chain connects TRBV7-2 to TRBJ1-1; 7 bases fit TRBD1. The CDR3 contains 15 residues. Germline V gene data show CDR1 as SGHTA and CDR2 as FQGNSA. Trimming cost V 6 bases and J 6 bases; bases outside gene matches: 13. CDR3 in DNA: TGTGCCAGCAGTTTTAACAGGGGAAAGGTGGCTGAAGCTTTCTTT. This gives the protein CASSFNRGKVAEAFF.

The chain is built from TRBV7-3 and TRBJ2-2; 7 nucleotides align to TRBD2. CDR1 and CDR2 (germline): SGHTA, FQGTGA. There are 15 residues in the CDR3. V shed 4 bases and J 5 bases; nucleotides not matched to a gene: 7. The CDR3 loop reads CASSSLASGTGELFF. The CDR3 region has the DNA TGTGCCAGCAGCTCGTTAGCTAGCGGAACCGGGGAGCTGTTTTTT.

J is TRBJ1-4 and V is TRBV27; D gene uncertain. The CDR3 sequence is 14 residues long. Trimming stripped 4 bases from V and 8 bases from J, with 14 bases between. Per germline, CDR1 MNHEY and CDR2 SMNVEV (reference sequence). The DNA of the CDR3 is TGTGCCAGCAGTTCTTGGCCGATATGGGAAAAACTGTTTTTT. As protein: CASSSWPIWEKLFF.

The V and J genes are TRBV7-9 and TRBJ1-6; TRBD1 matches at 10 bases. After removal of 5 bases from V and 6 bases from J, the junction contained 10 bases not matched to a gene. Germline V lookup: CDR1 SEHNR, CDR2 FQNEAQ (reference sequence). This CDR3 has 17 amino acids. CDR3 sequence reads: CASSPGQGSTTNSPLHF. In DNA form, the CDR3 reads TGTGCCAGCAGCCCGGGACAGGGGAGTACAACTAATTCACCCCTCCACTTT.

The chain joins TRBV15 to TRBJ1-6; D gene ambiguous. CDR3 length equals 16 residues. Trimming shortened V by 1 base and J by 10 bases, and 17 bases separated the two germline ends. Germline CDR1 and CDR2: LNHNV and YYDKDF (reference sequence). CDR3 sequence: CATSRGRELPGSPLHF. CDR3 coding DNA: TGTGCCACCAGCAGAGGGAGGGAGCTCCCCGGATCACCCCTCCACTTT.

The J gene is TRBJ2-2, the V gene TRBV9; 9 positions match TRBD2. With 7 bases clipped from V and 7 bases from J, the junction kept 11 bases outside the gene matches. The CDR3 is made up of 15 amino acids. Germline V gene lookup returns CDR1 SGDLS and CDR2 YYNGEE. CDR3 residues: CASRGGGGQDGELFF. The DNA of the CDR3 is TGTGCCAGCCGCGGCGGGGGGGGCCAGGACGGGGAGCTGTTTTTT. Combining the CDR3 with reference TRBV9 and TRBJ2-2 gives the whole variable domain DSGVTQTPKHLITATGQRVTLRCSPRSGDLSVYWYQQSLDQGLQFLIQYYNGEERAKGNILERFSAQQFPDLHSELNLSSLELGDSALYFCASRGGGGQDGELFFGEGSRLTVL.